The 27 T cell receptor beta chains reported below all come from one sample, sequenced in a study of blood T cell repertoires in COVID-19. The data were produced by immunoSEQ multiplex PCR, yet TCRdb's version contains in-frame clones alone and is incomplete. Among 15,000 or so clones listed, 75% to 90% were seen once. Sequencing was carried out using peripheral blood. These receptors all stem from a man aged 50-59 years with active COVID-19.

The chain links TRBV6-5 to TRBJ1-4; D might be TRBD1 (5 bases). The CDR3 is 15 amino acids. V lost 6 bases and J lost 2, with 13 bases in between. Germline V gene data show CDR1 as MNHEY and CDR2 as SVGAGI. CDR3 bases: TGTGCCAGCAGGACAGCTAGGGTGACTAATGAAAAACTGTTTTTT. Translating it yields CASRTARVTNEKLFF.

The chain joins TRBV28 to TRBJ2-1, with 7 bases lining up with TRBD2. CDR1 is MDHEN and CDR2 is SYDVKM in the germline V gene. Unmatched junction bases numbered 6, after V lost 2 bases and J lost 5 bases. CDR3 length equals 15 residues. This chain's CDR3 is CASSLLASGNNEQFF. Written as DNA, the CDR3 is TGTGCCAGCAGTTTACTGGCTAGCGGAAACAATGAGCAGTTCTTC.

This clone was seen only a few times. The chain is built from TRBV5-5 and TRBJ1-6; D gene ambiguous. The CDR3 runs to 16 residues. Trimming cost V 3 bases and J 5 bases, with 15 bases left between them. The germline V gene has CDR1 SGHKS and CDR2 YYEKEE (reference sequence). The CDR3 sequence is CASSSGPGRDNSPLHF. The DNA for the CDR3 is TGTGCCAGCAGCTCTGGCCCCGGCCGGGATAATTCACCCCTCCACTTT.

This clone came up once. The V gene is TRBV5-5, the J gene TRBJ1-5, with D possibly matching TRBD1 (6 bases). Germline CDR1 is SGHKS and CDR2 is YYEKEE (reference sequence). The V end was cut by 0 bases, the J end by 3 bases, with 10 bases between. CDR3 size: 15 residues. CDR3 sequence (DNA): TGTGCCAGCAGCTTGGTTACAGGGCCCAATCAGCCCCAGCATTTT. The encoded protein is CASSLVTGPNQPQHF. Filled out from reference TRBV5-5 and TRBJ1-5, the complete variable domain reads DAGVTQSPTHLIKTRGQQVTLRCSPISGHKSVSWYQQVLGQGPQFIFQYYEKEERGRGNFPDRFSARQFPNYSSELNVNALLLGDSALYLCASSLVTGPNQPQHFGDGTRLSIL.

The J gene is TRBJ2-2, the V gene TRBV5-1, with TRBD1 identical over 7 bases. CDR1 is SGHRS, CDR2 YFSETQ, per germline. This CDR3 is built from 15 residues. J gave up 4 bases and V 4 bases, and 7 bases lay outside the gene matches. CDR3 nucleotides: TGCGCCAGCAGCCGACAGGGTTGGGGCACCGGGGAGCTGTTTTTT. As protein: CASSRQGWGTGELFF.

V usage is TRBV7-8 and J usage is TRBJ2-7; the match to TRBD2 covers 8 bases. Per the germline V gene, CDR1 is SGHVS and CDR2 is FQNEAQ. The V gene end was trimmed by 2 bases and the J gene end by 3 bases; junction bases not matched to a gene: 9. The CDR3 has 16 amino acids. The CDR3 reads CASSLFSRTSLYEQYF. CDR3 sequence (DNA): TGTGCCAGCAGCTTATTTTCCAGGACTAGCCTCTACGAGCAGTACTTC. Together with reference TRBV7-8 and TRBJ2-7, the CDR3 gives the full variable domain: GAGVSQSPRYKVAKRGQDVALRCDPISGHVSLFWYQQALGQGPEFLTYFQNEAQLDKSGLPSDRFFAERPEGSVSTLKIQRTQQEDSAVYLCASSLFSRTSLYEQYFGPGTRLTVT.

This clone was detected once. The chain carries TRBV13 and TRBJ2-5; TRBD1 matches 9 bases. The junction had 8 bases not matched to a gene; V was cut back by 5 bases and J by 1 base. The CDR3 length is 16 residues. CDR1 PRHDT and CDR2 FYEKMQ come from the germline V gene (reference sequence). In nucleotides, the CDR3 is TGTGCCAGCAGCACTCGGACAGGGGTTCGCCAAGAGACCCAGTACTTC. Translating gives CASSTRTGVRQETQYF. Full variable domain (missing parts from reference TRBV13 and TRBJ2-5): AAGVIQSPRHLIKEKRETATLKCYPIPRHDTVYWYQQGPGQDPQFLISFYEKMQSDKGSIPDRFSAQQFSDYHSELNMSSLELGDSALYFCASSTRTGVRQETQYFGPGTRLLVL.

CDR3 sequence reads: CASSLRAQGSGKLFF. CDR3 nucleotides: TGTGCCAGCAGCTTAAGGGCGCAGGGATCGGGTAAACTGTTTTTT. The genes are TRBV5-6 and TRBJ1-4; D is perhaps TRBD1 (5 bases). The ends were cut back, 2 bases at V and 11 bases at J, with 19 bases in the middle. CDR1 SGHDT and CDR2 YYEEEE come from the germline V gene. There are 15 residues in the CDR3.

This chain links TRBV7-9 with TRBJ1-2, with D perhaps TRBD1 (5 bases). CDR1 is SEHNR, CDR2 FQNEAQ, per germline (reference sequence). Trimming shortened V by 2 bases and J by 8 bases, and 18 bases separated the two germline ends. CDR3 length: 15 residues. This CDR3 is CASSLSGQGIGGYTF. DNA for the CDR3: TGTGCCAGCAGCTTATCTGGGCAGGGCATTGGCGGCTACACCTTC.

The chain employs TRBV21-1 and TRBJ1-2; the D segment call TRBD1 is taken from the table without a DNA check. TRBV21-1 is assigned pseudogene status. This CDR3 region has 15 residues. Here the CDR3 reads CASSKDRATAYGYTF. CDR3 DNA sequence: TGTGCCAGCAGCAAAGACAGGGCCACCGCCTATGGCTACACCTTC.

This chain connects TRBV19 to TRBJ2-3, with TRBD2 identical over 8 bases. Germline V gene data show CDR1 as LNHDA and CDR2 as SQIVND (reference sequence). V trimming: 3 bases; J trimming: 3 bases; junction bases outside the gene matches: 5. This CDR3 contains 15 residues. The CDR3 coding sequence is TGTGCCAGTAGTATCACTAGCGGAGTTACAGATACGCAGTATTTT. Amino acid sequence: CASSITSGVTDTQYF.

V usage is TRBV11-3 and J usage is TRBJ1-1, with 9 positions matching TRBD1. V dropped 8 bases and J dropped 1; count of bases not matched to a gene: 5. This CDR3 spans 14 amino acids. CDR1 is SGHNT, CDR2 YENEEA, per germline. The CDR3 DNA reads as TGTGCCAGCTCCAGGACAGGGGCGAACACTGAAGCTTTCTTT. Its translation is CASSRTGANTEAFF. Using reference TRBV11-3 and TRBJ1-1 for the parts outside the CDR3, the full variable domain is EAGVVQSPRYKIIEKKQPVAFWCNPISGHNTLYWYLQNLGQGPELLIRYENEEAVDDSQLPKDRFSAERLKGVDSTLKIQPAELGDSAVYLCASSRTGANTEAFFGQGTRLTVV.

V and J are TRBV24-1 and TRBJ2-2; 11 bases are a match to TRBD2. Germline V gene data show CDR1 as KGHDR and CDR2 as SFDVKD. The CDR3 covers 20 residues. The trim removed 7 bases at V and 7 bases at J, leaving 22 bases unmatched. Here the CDR3 DNA reads TGTGCCACCAGCCCGATGTCATCGATAACTAGCGGGAGAGACCGCGGGGAGCTGTTTTTT. It yields the protein CATSPMSSITSGRDRGELFF.

The chain couples TRBV11-2 to TRBJ1-6; the D gene is possibly TRBD1 (5 bases). Trimming stripped 0 bases from V and 7 bases from J, with 10 bases between. Germline V gene data show CDR1 as SGHAT and CDR2 as FQNNGV. CDR3 length: 15 residues. CDR3 coding DNA: TGTGCCAGCAGCTTAGACAGGGTTGAAAATTCACCCCTCCACTTT. Translation gives CASSLDRVENSPLHF.

The chain employs TRBV19 and TRBJ2-6; D remains ambiguous. The CDR3 loop spans 16 amino acids. Germline CDR1 is LNHDA and CDR2 is SQIVND (reference sequence). Trimming left V 6 bases short and J 0 bases short, with 12 bases between. The CDR3 sequence is CASRAPRISGANVLTF. In DNA form, the CDR3 reads TGTGCCAGTAGGGCACCGAGGATCTCTGGGGCCAACGTCCTGACTTTC. Full variable domain (outside the CDR3, taken from reference TRBV19 and TRBJ2-6): DGGITQSPKYLFRKEGQNVTLSCEQNLNHDAMYWYRQDPGQGLRLIYYSQIVNDFQKGDIAEGYSVSREKKESFPLTVTSAQKNPTAFYLCASRAPRISGANVLTFGAGSRLTVL.

This clone was detected only a few times. The chain couples TRBV27 to TRBJ2-5; a weak D match, TRBD2 (5 bases). Trimming stripped 5 bases from V and 3 bases from J, with 10 bases between. Germline values: CDR1 MNHEY, CDR2 SMNVEV (reference sequence). The CDR3 is made up of 13 amino acids. The DNA of the CDR3 is TGTGCCAGCAGTCCCACTAGTGAAGAGACCCAGTACTTC. Protein product: CASSPTSEETQYF.

V usage is TRBV10-1 and J usage is TRBJ2-3; D possibly corresponds to TRBD2 (6 bases). Trimming left V 1 base short and J 6 bases short, with 17 bases between. Germline values: CDR1 WNHNN, CDR2 SYGVQD (reference sequence). This CDR3 has 16 amino acids. The CDR3 sequence is CASSEFGAGLRDTQYF. The CDR3 DNA reads TGCGCCAGCAGTGAGTTCGGAGCGGGTCTGAGGGATACGCAGTATTTT.

The genes are TRBV12-5 and TRBJ2-5; no clear D. Germline V gene data show CDR1 as LGHNT and CDR2 as FRNRAP. The V and J ends lost 5 bases and 3 bases respectively, with 13 bases between them. The CDR3 spans 14 residues. The CDR3 spells CASGTQAYKETQYF. In DNA form, the CDR3 reads TGTGCTAGTGGTACCCAGGCCTATAAAGAGACCCAGTACTTC.

The chain recombines TRBV24-1 with TRBJ2-1; TRBD2 is a possible D gene (7 bases). Germline assignment: CDR1 KGHDR and CDR2 SFDVKD. Trimming left V 3 bases short and J 8 bases short, with 19 bases between. The CDR3 totals 16 residues. CDR3: CATSDPSKTGGYEQFF. The CDR3 nucleotides are TGTGCCACCAGTGATCCCTCAAAAACGGGGGGCTATGAGCAGTTCTTC.

This chain links TRBV14 with TRBJ2-1; D is ambiguous. This CDR3 has 17 amino acids. V was pared by 0 bases and J by 0 bases, with 12 bases between. Germline V gene sequence: CDR1 SGHDN, CDR2 FVKESK. CDR3 DNA: TGTGCCAGCAGCCAAGATAGAGGCACTTTCTCCTACAATGAGCAGTTCTTC. Protein: CASSQDRGTFSYNEQFF. The full variable domain, its missing parts supplied by reference TRBV14 and TRBJ2-1, is EAGVTQFPSHSVIEKGQTVTLRCDPISGHDNLYWYRRVMGKEIKFLLHFVKESKQDESGMPNNRFLAERTGGTYSTLKVQPAELEDSGVYFCASSQDRGTFSYNEQFFGPGTRLTVL.

The V and J genes are TRBV7-2 and TRBJ1-6; weak D call: TRBD1 (5 bases). The CDR3 consists of 15 residues. Germline values: CDR1 SGHTA, CDR2 FQGNSA. The ends were cut back, 2 bases at V and 7 bases at J, with 12 bases in the middle. This CDR3 is CASSLFWGVNSPLHF. DNA for the CDR3: TGTGCCAGCAGCTTATTCTGGGGGGTCAATTCACCCCTCCACTTT.

The chain joins TRBV5-4 to TRBJ2-7; TRBD2 agrees at 9 bases. From germline, CDR1 is SGHNT and CDR2 YYREEE (reference sequence). V lost 2 bases and J lost 4; bases outside the gene matches: 13. This CDR3 has 17 residues. CDR3 DNA sequence: TGTGCCAGCAGCTTTCTAACCCCTAGCGGGGACTCTTACGAGCAGTACTTC. It yields the protein CASSFLTPSGDSYEQYF.

Only a few counts were recorded for this clone. This chain joins TRBV5-4 and TRBJ2-7; D not resolved. The CDR3 loop spans 12 amino acids. CDR1 and CDR2 from the germline V gene are SGHNT and YYREEE (reference sequence). V lost 2 bases, J lost 3 bases, and 6 bases lay in between. The CDR3 loop is CASSFEFYEQYF. The CDR3 nucleotides are TGTGCCAGCAGCTTTGAGTTCTACGAGCAGTACTTC.

This sequence joins TRBV4-3 and TRBJ2-1; TRBD2 is a possible D gene (6 bases). With 1 base removed from V and 6 bases from J, the gap between germline ends came to 10 bases. Germline V gives CDR1 LGHNA, CDR2 YSLEER. The CDR3 extends over 14 amino acids. The CDR3 coding sequence is TGCGCCAGCAGCCAAGCAGCGGGCCTCAATGAGCAGTTCTTC. Amino acid sequence: CASSQAAGLNEQFF.

The chain carries TRBV3-1 (or the pseudogene TRBV3-2) and TRBJ2-3; 9 positions match TRBD2. V gave up 0 bases and J gave up 3 bases; unmatched junction bases: 10. The CDR3 covers 18 residues. CDR1 LGHDT and CDR2 YNNKEL come from the germline V gene (reference sequence). In nucleotides, the CDR3 is TGTGCCAGCAGCCAAGAGGGGAGTAGCGGGAGCATTACAGATACGCAGTATTTT. Protein: CASSQEGSSGSITDTQYF.

The J gene is TRBJ1-2, the V gene TRBV2, with D maybe TRBD1 (5 bases). This CDR3 has 14 residues. Trimming pared 2 bases from V and 4 bases from J, leaving 11 bases between. Germline CDR1 SNHLY, CDR2 FYNNEI. CDR3 in DNA: TGTGCCAGCAGTGAATGGGGCAGGAGCTATGGCTACACCTTC. It yields the protein CASSEWGRSYGYTF.

The J gene is TRBJ2-5, the V gene TRBV6-5; the D gene is possibly TRBD1 (6 bases). The CDR3 covers 15 residues. Per the germline V gene, CDR1 is MNHEY and CDR2 is SVGAGI. Trimming took 8 bases from V and 1 from J, leaving 17 bases between them. The CDR3 loop is CASAPQGRLQETQYF. CDR3 bases: TGTGCCAGCGCCCCCCAGGGGCGCCTCCAAGAGACCCAGTACTTC.